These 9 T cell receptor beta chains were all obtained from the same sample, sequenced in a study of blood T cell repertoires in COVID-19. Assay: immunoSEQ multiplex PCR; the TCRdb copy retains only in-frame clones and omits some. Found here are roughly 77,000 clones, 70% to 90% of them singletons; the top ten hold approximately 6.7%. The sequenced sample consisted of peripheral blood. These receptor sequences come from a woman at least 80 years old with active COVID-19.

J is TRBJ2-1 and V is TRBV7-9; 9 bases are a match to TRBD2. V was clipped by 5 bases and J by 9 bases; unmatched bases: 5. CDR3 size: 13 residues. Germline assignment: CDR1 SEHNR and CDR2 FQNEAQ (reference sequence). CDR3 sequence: CASSLKTSGEQFF. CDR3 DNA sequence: TGTGCCAGCAGCCTCAAGACTAGCGGTGAGCAGTTCTTC.

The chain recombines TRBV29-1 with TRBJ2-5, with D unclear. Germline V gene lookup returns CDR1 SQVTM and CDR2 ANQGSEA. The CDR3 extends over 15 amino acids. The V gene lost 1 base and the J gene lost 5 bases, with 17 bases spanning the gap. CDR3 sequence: CSVEARSNSPETQYF. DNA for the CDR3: TGCAGCGTTGAAGCGAGGTCAAATTCCCCCGAGACCCAGTACTTC.

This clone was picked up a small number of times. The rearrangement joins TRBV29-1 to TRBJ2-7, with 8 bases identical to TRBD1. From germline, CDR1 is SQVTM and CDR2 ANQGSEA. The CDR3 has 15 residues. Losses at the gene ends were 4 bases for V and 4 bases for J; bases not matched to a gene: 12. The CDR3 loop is CSVAPRTGIVYEQYF. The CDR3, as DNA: TGCAGCGTTGCCCCCAGGACAGGGATTGTATACGAGCAGTACTTC.

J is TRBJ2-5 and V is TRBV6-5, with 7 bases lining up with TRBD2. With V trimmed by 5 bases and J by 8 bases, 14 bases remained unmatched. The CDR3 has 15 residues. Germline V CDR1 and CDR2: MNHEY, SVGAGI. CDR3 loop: CASSNGGRVTTTQYF. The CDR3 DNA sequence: TGTGCCAGCAGTAACGGGGGGAGGGTTACGACAACCCAGTACTTC.

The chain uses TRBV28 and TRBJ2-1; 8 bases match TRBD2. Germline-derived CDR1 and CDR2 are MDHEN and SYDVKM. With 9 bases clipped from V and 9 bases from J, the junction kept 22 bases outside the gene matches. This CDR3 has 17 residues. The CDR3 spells CASLAHLGGGRSGEQFF. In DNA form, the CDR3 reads TGTGCCAGTCTAGCTCACCTGGGTGGCGGGAGGAGTGGTGAGCAGTTCTTC.

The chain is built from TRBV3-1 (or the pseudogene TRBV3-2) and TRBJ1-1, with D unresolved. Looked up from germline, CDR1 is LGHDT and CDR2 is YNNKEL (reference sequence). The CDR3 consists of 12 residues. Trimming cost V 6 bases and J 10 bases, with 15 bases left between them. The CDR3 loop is CASRSPGGTAFF. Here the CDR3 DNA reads TGTGCCAGCAGGTCCCCGGGAGGCACAGCTTTCTTT.

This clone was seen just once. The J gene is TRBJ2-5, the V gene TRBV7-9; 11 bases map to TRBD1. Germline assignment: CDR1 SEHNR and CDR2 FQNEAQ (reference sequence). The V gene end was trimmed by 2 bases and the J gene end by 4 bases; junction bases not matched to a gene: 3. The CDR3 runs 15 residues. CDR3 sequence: CASSLSGTGGETQYF. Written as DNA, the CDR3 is TGTGCCAGCAGCTTATCCGGGACAGGGGGAGAGACCCAGTACTTC.

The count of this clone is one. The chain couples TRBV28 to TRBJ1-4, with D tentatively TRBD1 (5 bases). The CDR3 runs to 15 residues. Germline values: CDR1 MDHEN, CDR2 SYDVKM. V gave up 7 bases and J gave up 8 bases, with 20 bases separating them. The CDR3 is CASITASGLGEKLFF. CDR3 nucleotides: TGTGCCAGCATAACCGCTTCAGGGTTGGGAGAAAAACTGTTTTTT. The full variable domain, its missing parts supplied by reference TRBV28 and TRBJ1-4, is DVKVTQSSRYLVKRTGEKVFLECVQDMDHENMFWYRQDPGLGLRLIYFSYDVKMKEKGDIPEGYSVSREKKERFSLILESASTNQTSMYLCASITASGLGEKLFFGSGTQLSVL.

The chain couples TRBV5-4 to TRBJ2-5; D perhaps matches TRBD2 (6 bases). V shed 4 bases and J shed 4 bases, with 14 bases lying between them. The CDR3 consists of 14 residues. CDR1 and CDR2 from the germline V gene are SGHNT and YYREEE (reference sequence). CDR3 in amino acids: CASSPRGGVETQYF. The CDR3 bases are TGTGCCAGCAGCCCCCGGGGCGGGGTAGAGACCCAGTACTTC. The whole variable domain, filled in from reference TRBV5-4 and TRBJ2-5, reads ETGVTQSPTHLIKTRGQQVTLRCSSQSGHNTVSWYQQALGQGPQFIFQYYREEENGRGNFPPRFSGLQFPNYSSELNVNALELDDSALYLCASSPRGGVETQYFGPGTRLLVL.